Below are 20 T cell receptor beta chains sequenced from a single sample in a study of human CD8 memory T cell subsets. The authors made TCR beta libraries using UMI-labeled 5' RACE. TCRdb reprocessed the 5' RACE reads; each CDR3 protein has one entry and no DNA is given. The specimen's table records roughly 7,000 distinct CDR3 sequences. The specimen sequenced was CD8+ stem-like memory T cells (TSCM and TCM) sorted from PBMCs. As to subset: stem-like memory CD8 T cells (TSTEM), CCR7+ PD-1- TIGIT-. The receptors originated from a human donor in good health.

By frequency, this clonotype is medium-sized (0.01 to 0.1%). The gene calls are TRBV7-9 and TRBJ1-2; TCRdb's D gene call, TRBD1, goes unchecked for lack of DNA. CDR1 is SEHNR, CDR2 FQNEAQ, per germline (reference sequence). The CDR3 spans 15 residues. CDR3 residues: CASSLPGGSFNGYTF.

This clonotype counts as medium-sized by frequency. The CDR3 here is CSVPGQAIYNEQFF. The genes are TRBV29-1 and TRBJ2-1; TCRdb gives TRBD1 as the D gene, but with no DNA this cannot be confirmed. The CDR3 loop spans 14 amino acids. Germline CDR1 is SQVTM and CDR2 is ANQGSEA.

CDR3 residues: CASSPPTDPQGQFF. This chain links TRBV13 with TRBJ2-1; no DNA is available, so the TRBD1 call from TCRdb remains unchecked. CDR1 PRHDT and CDR2 FYEKMQ come from the germline V gene (reference sequence). The CDR3 runs 14 residues.

The V gene is TRBV7-2, the J gene TRBJ2-7; the D call from TCRdb, TRBD2, cannot be confirmed without DNA. The CDR3 consists of 13 residues. Germline V CDR1 and CDR2: SGHTA, FQGNSA. The chain's CDR3 is CASSLGLAREQYF.

The J gene is TRBJ2-1, the V gene TRBV20-1; there is no DNA to check the TCRdb D call of TRBD2. Per the germline V gene, CDR1 is DFQATT and CDR2 is SNEGSKA (reference sequence). This CDR3 has 15 residues. CDR3 region: CSARDKRGPYNEQFF.

V gene TRBV5-3 combines with J gene TRBJ2-1; TCRdb designates TRBD1, a call that cannot be tested without DNA. Being an ORF, TRBV5-3 has a function that is uncertain. The CDR3 loop spans 16 amino acids. The chain's CDR3 is CARSFPGQGVNNEQFF.

V usage is TRBV18 and J usage is TRBJ2-1. The germline V gene has CDR1 KGHSH and CDR2 LQKENI. The length of the CDR3 is 13 residues. The CDR3 sequence: CASSPPIVYEQFF. Drawing the rest from reference TRBV18 and TRBJ2-1, the complete variable domain is NAGVMQNPRHLVRRRGQEARLRCSPMKGHSHVYWYRQLPEEGLKFMVYLQKENIIDESGMPKERFSAEFPKEGPSILRIQQVVRGDSAAYFCASSPPIVYEQFFGPGTRLTVL.

Here the CDR3 reads CASSSPKSGDSSYGYTF. J is TRBJ1-2 and V is TRBV28. CDR1 is MDHEN and CDR2 is SYDVKM in the germline V gene. The CDR3 consists of 17 residues.

This rearrangement joins TRBV28 to TRBJ2-4. The CDR3 covers 17 residues. CDR1 MDHEN and CDR2 SYDVKM come from the germline V gene. The CDR3 sequence is CASSSTGGVVAKNIQYF.

The chain employs TRBV5-1 and TRBJ1-1; TCRdb's D gene call, TRBD1, goes unchecked for lack of DNA. This CDR3 contains 14 residues. The germline V gene has CDR1 SGHRS and CDR2 YFSETQ. CDR3 in amino acids: CASSFPGVDTEAFF.

The rearrangement joins TRBV7-9 to TRBJ1-1. CDR1 is SEHNR, CDR2 FQNEAQ, per germline (reference sequence). This CDR3 spans 13 amino acids. CDR3 sequence reads: CASSLASAEEAFF.

The rearrangement joins TRBV11-2 to TRBJ2-5; TCRdb reports TRBD2, a call that lacks DNA to check it against. The germline V gene has CDR1 SGHAT and CDR2 FQNNGV. This CDR3 comprises 12 residues. The CDR3: CASSALMETQYF. Looking up the rest from reference TRBV11-2 and TRBJ2-5 gives the full variable domain: EAGVAQSPRYKIIEKRQSVAFWCNPISGHATLYWYQQILGQGPKLLIQFQNNGVVDDSQLPKDRFSAERLKGVDSTLKIQPAKLEDSAVYLCASSALMETQYFGPGTRLLVL.

This clonotype is deemed medium-sized by its frequency. The chain employs TRBV6-5 and TRBJ2-1; TCRdb designates TRBD2, a call that cannot be tested without DNA. This CDR3 spans 17 amino acids. The germline gives CDR1 MNHEY, CDR2 SVGAGI. This chain's CDR3 is CASSLGLLGGSYNEQFF.

This chain links TRBV20-1 with TRBJ2-1; TCRdb's D call of TRBD2 is untestable without DNA. The CDR3 is 15 residues long. CDR1 DFQATT and CDR2 SNEGSKA come from the germline V gene (reference sequence). The CDR3 region is CSATLGLAGNNEQFF.

CDR3: CAISAPDGQASNEQFF. V is TRBV10-3 and J is TRBJ2-1; the D gene TCRdb calls, TRBD1, cannot be checked with no DNA. Germline loops: CDR1 ENHRY, CDR2 SYGVKD. The CDR3 has 16 residues.

This rearrangement joins TRBV7-9 to TRBJ2-2; without DNA, the TCRdb call of TRBD1 cannot be checked. From germline, CDR1 is SEHNR and CDR2 FQNEAQ (reference sequence). This CDR3 spans 16 amino acids. The CDR3 loop reads CASSPPTGPNTGELFF.

CDR3 amino acids: CASSIRPDTEAFF. The chain links TRBV6-2 or TRBV6-3 to TRBJ1-1. The CDR3 loop spans 13 amino acids. Germline V gene lookup returns CDR1 MNHEY and CDR2 SVGEGT.

The V call is TRBV2, the J call TRBJ2-3; TCRdb's D call of TRBD2 is untestable without DNA. This CDR3 comprises 14 residues. Germline CDR1 reads SNHLY; CDR2 reads FYNNEI. CDR3 loop: CASSEGSGADTQYF.

V and J are TRBV7-9 and TRBJ2-7; TCRdb calls TRBD2, which cannot be checked without DNA. The CDR3 runs to 13 residues. Germline values: CDR1 SEHNR, CDR2 FQNEAQ (reference sequence). This CDR3 reads CASSLGATYEQYF.

This rearrangement joins TRBV10-2 to TRBJ2-1. Germline V lookup: CDR1 WSHSY, CDR2 SAAADI. The CDR3 spans 11 residues. CDR3 protein: CASSDANEQFF.